The sequence of this TCR beta chain was determined in a study of T-cell memory formation after mild COVID-19. Study background: TCR clustering was largely donor specific.

TCRdb ran MiXCR on the 5' RACE reads and lists one entry per CDR3 protein. Of under 200,000 distinct CDR3 sequences detected, 11% appear once; the ten largest clones hold 3% to 4%. This clonotype showed up just a few times. Its matching antigen is unknown. Notes on the study in general: Clones that contracted clustered mainly in CM and EM if CD4+ and in EMRA if CD8+. Whether day 37 second-wave clones are SARS-CoV-2-specific was not confirmed. Memory sampled before infection contained some responding clones, suggesting cross-reactive memory joined.

The receptor's source is a man younger than 35 who had mild COVID-19 (a few samples of this study predate the infection). Cell type and time point are not known. Input material: PBMCs or a T cell subset sorted from them (not recorded which).

CDR3 residues: CSATGGAGNTIYF. CDR3 bases: TGCAGTGCTACAGGAGGGGCTGGAAACACCATATATTTT. The chain combines TRBV20-1 with TRBJ1-3; D may be TRBD1 (5 bases). The CDR3 is made up of 13 amino acids. Per germline, CDR1 DFQATT and CDR2 SNEGSKA (reference sequence). V lost 4 bases to trimming and J lost 2 bases, with 9 bases between them.